The 11 T cell receptor beta chains listed next were all sequenced from one sample in a study of blood T cell repertoires in COVID-19. Sequenced by immunoSEQ multiplex PCR; TCRdb stores in-frame clones only, minus some. The sample lists 200,000 to 250,000 clones, roughly 85% seen once, with under 2.5% in the top ten. The material sequenced was peripheral blood. The receptors originated from a woman aged 70-85 years with COVID-19, enrolled during active disease.

The chain links TRBV11-3 to TRBJ2-5, with 10 bases that match TRBD2. CDR3 length equals 14 residues. Germline V lookup: CDR1 SGHNT, CDR2 YENEEA. Germline trimming cut 5 bases from V and 4 bases from J; bases unmatched to any gene: 4. The CDR3 sequence: CASSPGTSVETQYF. The CDR3 region has the DNA TGTGCCAGCAGCCCCGGGACTAGCGTAGAGACCCAGTACTTC.

This sequence joins TRBV4-1 and TRBJ2-5, with D maybe TRBD2 (6 bases). Per germline, CDR1 MGHRA and CDR2 YSYEKL. V shed 0 bases and J shed 3 bases, with 8 bases lying between them. This CDR3 has 14 amino acids. CDR3 region: CASSQDGGKETQYF. The CDR3 coding sequence is TGCGCCAGCAGCCAAGATGGGGGGAAAGAGACCCAGTACTTC.

V usage is TRBV9 and J usage is TRBJ2-7, with 10 bases matching TRBD1. This CDR3 has 14 residues. V lost 4 bases and J lost 4; bases outside the gene matches: 5. Germline V gene lookup returns CDR1 SGDLS and CDR2 YYNGEE. CDR3 sequence: CASSPGQGNYEQYF. CDR3 DNA: TGTGCCAGCAGCCCGGGACAGGGGAATTACGAGCAGTACTTC.

This rearrangement joins TRBV10-3 to TRBJ1-2, with D perhaps TRBD1 (6 bases). Germline V lookup: CDR1 ENHRY, CDR2 SYGVKD. Trimming shortened V by 2 bases and J by 7 bases, and 14 bases separated the two germline ends. This CDR3 is 14 amino acids long. CDR3 residues: CAISEDSGEGGYTF. The CDR3 DNA sequence: TGTGCCATCAGTGAGGATTCAGGGGAGGGTGGCTACACCTTC.

The gene calls are TRBV27 and TRBJ2-5; 8 bases are shared with TRBD1. V trimming: 5 bases; J trimming: 5 bases; junction bases outside the gene matches: 7. Per germline, CDR1 MNHEY and CDR2 SMNVEV (reference sequence). This CDR3 spans 14 amino acids. This chain's CDR3 is CASSPRQGFETQYF. CDR3 nucleotides: TGTGCCAGCAGTCCCCGACAGGGGTTCGAGACCCAGTACTTC.

The V call is TRBV3-1 (or the pseudogene TRBV3-2), the J call TRBJ2-2; 13 positions match TRBD2. The CDR3 extends over 17 amino acids. Unmatched junction bases numbered 3, after V lost 4 bases and J lost 1 base. Germline-derived CDR1 and CDR2 are LGHDT and YNNKEL (reference sequence). The CDR3, as DNA: TGTGCCAGCAGCCTACGGACTAGCGGGAGGAACACCGGGGAGCTGTTTTTT. Residues: CASSLRTSGRNTGELFF.

V usage is TRBV3-1 (or the pseudogene TRBV3-2) and J usage is TRBJ1-6; possible D gene TRBD1, 5 bases. Germline CDR1 is LGHDT and CDR2 is YNNKEL (reference sequence). This CDR3 comprises 14 residues. Trimming shortened V by 3 bases and J by 8 bases, and 11 bases separated the two germline ends. The CDR3 protein is CASSHQGGYSPLHF. The CDR3 DNA is TGTGCCAGCAGCCACCAGGGTGGATATTCACCCCTCCACTTT.

V and J are TRBV2 and TRBJ1-4; TRBD1 matches 8 bases. V shed 6 bases and J 7 bases; nucleotides not matched to a gene: 1. Germline V gene lookup returns CDR1 SNHLY and CDR2 FYNNEI. The CDR3 runs 12 residues. The CDR3 DNA is TGTGCCAGCAGGACAGGGGCTGAAAAACTGTTTTTT. Translated: CASRTGAEKLFF.

The gene calls are TRBV3-1 (or the pseudogene TRBV3-2) and TRBJ1-5, with D perhaps matching TRBD1 (5 bases). Deletions cut 4 bases from V and 0 bases from J, with 13 bases between. Germline CDR1 reads LGHDT; CDR2 reads YNNKEL (reference sequence). CDR3 size: 16 residues. The CDR3 loop reads CASSPTGGSSNQPQHF. The CDR3 nucleotides read TGTGCCAGCAGCCCGACGGGGGGGAGTAGCAATCAGCCCCAGCATTTT.

The CDR3 DNA sequence: TGCAGCGTTGGCCACATACCCGGGATGCAGTTCTACGAGCAGTACTTC. Its translation: CSVGHIPGMQFYEQYF. The chain is built from TRBV29-1 and TRBJ2-7; a weak D match, TRBD2 (5 bases). In germline, CDR1 is SQVTM, CDR2 ANQGSEA. V gave up 4 bases and J gave up 3 bases, with 22 bases separating them. CDR3 length: 16 residues.

This rearrangement joins TRBV6-2 or TRBV6-3 to TRBJ2-2; TRBD2 matches 13 bases. With 4 bases clipped from V and 4 bases from J, the junction kept 9 bases outside the gene matches. Germline assignment: CDR1 MNHEY and CDR2 SVGEGT. The CDR3 contains 18 residues. The CDR3 DNA follows: TGTGCCAGCAGTTTCGTACTAGCGGGGGGGCCGGGCACCGGGGAGCTGTTTTTT. Its translation is CASSFVLAGGPGTGELFF.